Below are 6 T cell receptor beta chains sequenced from a single sample in a study of T cell responses to AZD1222 COVID-19 vaccine. Assay used: immunoSEQ multiplex PCR; TCRdb lists only in-frame clones, some missing. The sample shows about 140,000 clones, more than 85% of them seen only once. Source: peripheral blood, taken 28 days after the second AZD1222 dose. The receptors derive from an adult who received the AZD1222 COVID-19 vaccine.

The chain has TRBV28 and TRBJ1-5; D perhaps matches TRBD1 (5 bases). The CDR3 spans 11 residues. CDR1 MDHEN and CDR2 SYDVKM come from the germline V gene. The germline V and J ends were trimmed by 8 bases and 11 bases, with 13 bases remaining between them. The CDR3 DNA reads as TGTGCCAGCGCCTCGGGGCAAGCCCAGCATTTT. Its protein is CASASGQAQHF.

The chain couples TRBV19 to TRBJ1-5; unclear D gene. V was cut by 10 bases and J by 3 bases, with 16 bases left in between. The CDR3 consists of 14 residues. CDR1 and CDR2 from the germline V gene are LNHDA and SQIVND (reference sequence). The CDR3 spells CATSYLGSNQPQHF. CDR3 nucleotides: TGTGCCACCTCATATCTGGGGTCCAATCAGCCCCAGCATTTT. The full variable domain, rest sourced from reference TRBV19 and TRBJ1-5, is DGGITQSPKYLFRKEGQNVTLSCEQNLNHDAMYWYRQDPGQGLRLIYYSQIVNDFQKGDIAEGYSVSREKKESFPLTVTSAQKNPTAFYLCATSYLGSNQPQHFGDGTRLSIL.

This chain joins TRBV2 and TRBJ2-5, with 7 bases lining up with TRBD1. CDR1 SNHLY and CDR2 FYNNEI come from the germline V gene. V was pared by 1 base and J by 6 bases, with 2 bases of the junction left unmatched. The CDR3 loop spans 13 amino acids. CDR3 DNA sequence: TGTGCCAGCAGTGAAGGACAGGGAAAGACCCAGTACTTC. The encoded protein is CASSEGQGKTQYF.

The chain carries TRBV7-2 and TRBJ1-6; D unclear. Germline loops: CDR1 SGHTA, CDR2 FQGNSA. Trimming left V 3 bases short and J 8 bases short, with 14 bases between. This CDR3 is built from 15 residues. CDR3: CASSFSQPNHSPLHF. The DNA of the CDR3 is TGTGCCAGCAGCTTCTCTCAGCCTAATCATTCACCCCTCCACTTT.

The chain employs TRBV11-2 and TRBJ2-2; the D is unclear. Germline V gene sequence: CDR1 SGHAT, CDR2 FQNNGV. The CDR3 totals 16 residues. V lost 6 bases and J lost 6, with 20 bases in between. The CDR3 DNA is TGTGCCAGCAGGGTACTGCATTTAGCAGTCTCCGGGGAGCTGTTTTTT. This sequence encodes CASRVLHLAVSGELFF.

This rearrangement joins TRBV19 to TRBJ1-2, with D unresolved. Per germline, CDR1 LNHDA and CDR2 SQIVND (reference sequence). Trimming removed 0 bases at V and 2 bases at J, with 7 bases between. This CDR3 comprises 14 residues. This CDR3 reads CASSIEVLNYGYTF. CDR3 in DNA: TGTGCCAGTAGTATAGAGGTCCTAAACTATGGCTACACCTTC.